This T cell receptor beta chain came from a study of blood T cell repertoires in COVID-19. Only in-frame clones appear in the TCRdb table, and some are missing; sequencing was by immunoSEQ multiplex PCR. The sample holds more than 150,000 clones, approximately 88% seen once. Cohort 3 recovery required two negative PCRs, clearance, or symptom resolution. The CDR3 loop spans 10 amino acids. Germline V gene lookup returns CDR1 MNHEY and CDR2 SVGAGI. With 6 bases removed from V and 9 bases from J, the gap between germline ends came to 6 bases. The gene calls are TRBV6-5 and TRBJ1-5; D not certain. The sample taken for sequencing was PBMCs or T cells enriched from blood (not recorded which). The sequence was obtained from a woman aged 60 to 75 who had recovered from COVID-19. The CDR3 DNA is TGTGCCAGCAGCTCCTCGCCCCAGCATTTT. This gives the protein CASSSSPQHF.